This T cell receptor (beta chain) was captured in a study of shared clonotypes between healthy human individuals. V was clipped by 2 bases and J by 2 bases; unmatched bases: 3. Germline lookup yields CDR1 LNHDA and CDR2 SQIVND (reference sequence). The CDR3 contains 16 residues. Naive-designated CD8 cells lacked CD45RO, were positively enriched for CCR7, and omitted terminally differentiated effector memory CD45RA+ cells. Every subset's genomic DNA went evenly onto several immunoSEQ plates. Sequencing used immunoSEQ multiplex PCR; TCRdb keeps in-frame clones, though not all of them. Here the sample spans about 2 million clones, over 85% being singletons. General study points: Relative to their counterparts shared across all four donors, non-shared clonotypes exhibited diminished generation probabilities.

Comments on this clone: The antigen is not known.

This TCR was sampled from a young man in good health. This sequence joins TRBV19 and TRBJ2-3, with TRBD2 matching 11 bases. Sequencing was done on a sample of naive CD8+ T cells sorted from blood. The CDR3 reads CASSILLAGDTDTQYF. The CDR3 DNA reads TGTGCCAGTAGTATATTACTAGCGGGAGACACAGATACGCAGTATTTT.